The rows below give T cell receptor beta chains drawn from one sample of a study of CD8 T cells in Susac syndrome. TCRdb passed the immunoSEQ multiplex PCR reads through MiXCR, listing each CDR3 protein once. The top ten clones hold about 0.11% of a sample with about 300,000 distinct CDR3 sequences, more than 75% of them seen once. Sequencing used CD8+ T cells from PBMCs. The receptors originated from a human donor with multiple sclerosis. Both conserved end residues are part of each CDR3. D genes are given only for firm matches. Clone size is stated in some rows and not others, as once, few, many or a class when expanded.

j_gene,d_gene,abundance,v_gene,CDR3aa,CDR3nt
TRBJ2-5,-,-,TRBV7-3,CASSLEPGLQETQYF,TGTGCCAGCAGCTTGGAGCCGGGACTGCAAGAGACCCAGTACTTC
TRBJ2-5,TRBD1,-,TRBV6-2/TRBV6-3,CASRPGQGEETQYF,TGTGCCAGCAGGCCGGGACAGGGAGAAGAGACCCAGTACTTC
TRBJ1-4,TRBD1,-,TRBV7-9,CASSIRDSNEKLFF,TGTGCCAGCAGCATCCGGGACAGTAATGAAAAACTGTTTTTT
TRBJ2-3,TRBD1,once,TRBV5-6,CASEQGVGTDTQYF,TGTGCCAGCGAACAGGGGGTGGGCACAGATACGCAGTATTTT
TRBJ2-1,-,-,TRBV5-5,CASSSLRTGRGEQFF,TGTGCCAGCAGCTCCTTAAGGACAGGGAGGGGTGAGCAGTTCTTC
TRBJ2-3,-,few,TRBV27,CASRITRSDTQYF,TGTGCCAGCAGAATCACTAGATCCGATACGCAGTATTTT
TRBJ1-1,-,-,TRBV12-3/TRBV12-4,CARLEEMRAFF,TGTGCCAGACTGGAAGAAATGAGGGCTTTCTTT
TRBJ2-5,-,-,TRBV7-9,CASSPKAEGMYF,TGTGCCAGCAGCCCAAAGGCGGAAGGGATGTACTTC
TRBJ2-3,-,once,TRBV27,CASSLQHSFTDTQYF,TGTGCCAGCAGTTTGCAGCACAGCTTCACAGATACGCAGTATTTT
TRBJ2-3,-,-,TRBV13,CASSLAPGLVTDTQYF,TGTGCCAGCAGCTTAGCCCCGGGACTCGTCACAGATACGCAGTATTTT
TRBJ2-1,TRBD2,few,TRBV9,CASSASGSSYNEQFF,TGTGCCAGCAGCGCAAGCGGGAGCTCCTACAATGAGCAGTTCTTC
TRBJ2-5,TRBD2,-,TRBV19,CASSIDRSGRAQETQYF,TGTGCCAGTAGTATAGATCGGAGCGGGAGGGCCCAAGAGACCCAGTACTTC
TRBJ1-1,-,-,TRBV12-3/TRBV12-4,CASSLMGGGLSEAFF,TGTGCCAGCAGTTTGATGGGGGGGGGTCTGAGTGAAGCTTTCTTT
TRBJ2-7,-,-,TRBV5-1,CASTVGYEQYF,TGCGCCAGCACGGTTGGCTACGAGCAGTACTTC
TRBJ2-2,-,-,TRBV27,CASSQPRGELFF,TGTGCCAGCAGCCAACCAAGGGGGGAGCTGTTTTTT
TRBJ2-2,-,-,TRBV7-8,CASSLVLSRANTGELFF,TGTGCCAGCAGCTTAGTATTGTCGAGGGCGAACACCGGGGAGCTGTTTTTT
TRBJ2-6,-,-,TRBV6-2/TRBV6-3,CASRPTGRTSSGANVLTF,TGTGCCAGCAGACCTACCGGCCGGACAAGCTCTGGGGCCAACGTCCTGACTTTC
TRBJ2-7,-,-,TRBV5-1,CASSYRDILAYEQYF,TGCGCCAGCAGCTACCGGGACATCTTAGCCTACGAGCAGTACTTC
TRBJ2-7,-,few,TRBV6-2/TRBV6-3,CASSYEYWGDREQYF,TGTGCCAGCAGTTACGAGTATTGGGGCGACAGGGAGCAGTACTTC
TRBJ2-5,TRBD1,-,TRBV9,CASSLTGQGASQGTQYF,TGTGCCAGCAGCCTCACGGGACAGGGGGCGAGCCAAGGGACCCAGTACTTC
TRBJ2-7,TRBD1,-,TRBV5-5,CASSIPGTGIEQYF,TGTGCCAGCAGCATTCCTGGGACAGGGATCGAGCAGTACTTC
TRBJ2-1,TRBD2,-,TRBV9,CASSWTRDGFYNEQFF,TGTGCCAGCAGCTGGACTAGAGACGGCTTTTACAATGAGCAGTTCTTC
TRBJ2-1,TRBD2,-,TRBV12-3/TRBV12-4,CASSLSVGGPNEQFF,TGTGCCAGCAGTTTATCTGTGGGAGGGCCTAATGAGCAGTTCTTC
TRBJ2-1,-,-,TRBV12-3/TRBV12-4,CASSLSGSMNEQFF,TGTGCCAGCAGTTTAAGCGGGTCGATGAATGAGCAGTTCTTC
TRBJ1-2,-,-,TRBV28,CASSFGYRERDYGYTF,TGTGCCAGCAGTTTCGGATACAGGGAAAGGGACTATGGCTACACCTTC
TRBJ2-7,TRBD2,-,TRBV12-3/TRBV12-4,CASSPSTSGGSYEQYF,TGTGCCAGCAGCCCCTCCACTAGCGGGGGCTCCTACGAGCAGTACTTC
TRBJ2-1,TRBD2,-,TRBV7-9,CASSPSSGRAWEQFF,TGTGCCAGCAGCCCCAGTAGCGGGAGGGCTTGGGAGCAGTTCTTC
TRBJ2-5,-,-,TRBV7-9,CASSGWEETQYF,TGTGCCAGCAGCGGGTGGGAAGAGACCCAGTACTTC
TRBJ2-1,-,-,TRBV28,CASSAWGNEQFF,TGTGCCAGCAGTGCCTGGGGGAATGAGCAGTTCTTC
TRBJ2-5,-,-,TRBV27,CASSLTGWRETQYF,TGTGCCAGCAGTCTAACAGGATGGCGGGAGACCCAGTACTTC
TRBJ2-7,-,once,TRBV12-5,CASGLTGQLSYEQYF,TGTGCTAGTGGTCTAACCGGACAGTTATCCTACGAGCAGTACTTC
TRBJ2-2,-,once,TRBV5-6,CASSPERTANTGELFF,TGTGCCAGCAGCCCCGAACGGACAGCAAACACCGGGGAGCTGTTTTTT
TRBJ2-7,TRBD2,-,TRBV5-5,CASSLEWEGPEQYF,TGTGCCAGCAGCTTGGAATGGGAGGGCCCCGAGCAGTACTTC